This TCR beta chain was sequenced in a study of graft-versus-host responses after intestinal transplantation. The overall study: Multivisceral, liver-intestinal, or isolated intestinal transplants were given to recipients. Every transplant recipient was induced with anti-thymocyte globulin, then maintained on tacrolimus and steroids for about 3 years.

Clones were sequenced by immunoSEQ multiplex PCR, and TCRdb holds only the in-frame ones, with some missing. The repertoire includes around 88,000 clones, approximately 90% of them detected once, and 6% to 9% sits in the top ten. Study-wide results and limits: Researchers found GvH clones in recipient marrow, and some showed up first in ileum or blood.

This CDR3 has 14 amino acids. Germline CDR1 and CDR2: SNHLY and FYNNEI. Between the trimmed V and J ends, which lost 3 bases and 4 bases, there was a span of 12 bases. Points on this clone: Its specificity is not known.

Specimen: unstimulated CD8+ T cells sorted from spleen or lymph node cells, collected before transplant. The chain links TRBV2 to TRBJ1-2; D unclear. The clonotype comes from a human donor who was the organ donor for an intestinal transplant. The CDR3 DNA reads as TGTGCCAGCAGTGATACCCGGGATCGCTATGGCTACACCTTC. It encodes CASSDTRDRYGYTF.